This TCR beta chain appears in the sequencing data of a study of shared clonotypes between healthy human individuals. Overall study results and limits: Sequencing of the sorted subsets was shown by rarefaction to be incomplete despite large depth. The authors expected sequencing depth to affect clonotype sharing among donors. A small donor pool kept down the genetic and exposure-history diversity that was represented.

Splitting of each subset's genomic DNA was done evenly across several immunoSEQ plates. Sequencing was performed with immunoSEQ multiplex PCR; in TCRdb, only in-frame clones are kept and a portion is missing. There are some 380,000 clones in the sample; around 96% occur only once, and approximately 0.3% lies in the top ten. A single count supports this clone. Its antigen remains unidentified. This CDR3 has 12 amino acids. CDR1 and CDR2 (germline): SNHLY, FYNNEI. Trimming stripped 8 bases from V and 6 bases from J, with 13 bases between. V usage is TRBV2 and J usage is TRBJ1-2, with D hard to call. The sequenced sample was memory CD8+ T cells sorted from blood. Subset here: CD45RO+ cells pooled with CCR7-negative TemRA cells. The sequence came from a man aged 30-40 years in good health. DNA for the CDR3: TGTGCCAGCGCCGTGGCAGCCCATGGCTACACCTTC. Its translation: CASAVAAHGYTF.